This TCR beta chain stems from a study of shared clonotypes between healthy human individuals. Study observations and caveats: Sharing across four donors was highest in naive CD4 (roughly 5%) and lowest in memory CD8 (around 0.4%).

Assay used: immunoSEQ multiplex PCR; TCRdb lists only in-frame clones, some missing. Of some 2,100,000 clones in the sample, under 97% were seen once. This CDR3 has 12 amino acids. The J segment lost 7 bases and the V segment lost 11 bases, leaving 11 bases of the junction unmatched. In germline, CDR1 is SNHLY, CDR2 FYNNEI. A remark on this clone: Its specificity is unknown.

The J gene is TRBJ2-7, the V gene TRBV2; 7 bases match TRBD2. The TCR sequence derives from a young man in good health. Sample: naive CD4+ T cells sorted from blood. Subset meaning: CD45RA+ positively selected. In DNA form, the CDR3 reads TGTGCCGGCCAAATAGGAGCGGGAGAGCAGTACTTC. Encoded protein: CAGQIGAGEQYF.